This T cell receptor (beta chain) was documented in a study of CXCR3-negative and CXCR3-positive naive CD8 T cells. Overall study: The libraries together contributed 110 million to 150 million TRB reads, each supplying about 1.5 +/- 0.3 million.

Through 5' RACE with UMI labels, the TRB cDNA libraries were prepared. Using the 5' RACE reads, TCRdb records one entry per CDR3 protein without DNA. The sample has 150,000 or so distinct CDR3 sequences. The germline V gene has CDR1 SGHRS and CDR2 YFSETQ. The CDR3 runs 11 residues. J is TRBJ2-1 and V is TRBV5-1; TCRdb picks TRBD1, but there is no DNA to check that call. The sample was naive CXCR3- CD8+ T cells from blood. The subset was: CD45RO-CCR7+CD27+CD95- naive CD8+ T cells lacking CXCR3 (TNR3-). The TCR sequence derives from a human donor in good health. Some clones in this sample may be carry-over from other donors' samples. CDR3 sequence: CASSPGVEQFF.